Reported below is one TCR beta chain. The data were taken from a study of blood T cells in healthy people across ages. This CDR3 has 14 amino acids. V lost 6 bases to trimming and J lost 8 bases; unmatched junction nucleotides: 13. From germline, CDR1 is SGHRS and CDR2 YFSETQ. With a J-beta primer mix and a sample-barcoded 5' primer, a second PCR ran about 7 to 11 cycles. MiXCR, run by TCRdb on the 5' RACE reads, gives a single entry per CDR3 protein. Found here are approximately 2,000,000 distinct CDR3 sequences, 30% to 40% of them singletons; the top ten hold approximately 22%. With each sample, at least 5 micrograms of total RNA were extracted.

Sample: blood. The source is a human donor in good health. The chain recombines TRBV5-1 with TRBJ1-2, with 7 bases identical to TRBD1. CDR3 DNA: TGCGCCAGCACCGTCGATGAGGGGGCCGGCGGCTACACCTTC. Its protein is CASTVDEGAGGYTF.